These T cell receptor beta chains were read from a single sample in a study of blood T cell repertoires in COVID-19. Libraries were prepared by immunoSEQ multiplex PCR; TCRdb keeps only in-frame clonotypes and omits some of them. The table has around 170,000 clones, around 85% seen once; the top ten hold 7% to 10%. Specimen: peripheral blood. These receptors were obtained from a man aged 45-60 years with active or convalescent COVID-19. The CDR3 runs from the conserved cysteine through the conserved F or W. Each record gives: clone size, V gene, J gene, D gene, CDR3 protein, CDR3 DNA. D genes are given only for firm matches. Where a row states a size, it is once, few, many or the class of an expanded clone; other rows omit it.

abundance: few; v_gene: TRBV19; j_gene: TRBJ2-1; d_gene: TRBD2; CDR3aa: CASSIASGEGNEQFF; CDR3nt: TGTGCCAGTAGTATAGCTAGCGGAGAAGGGAATGAGCAGTTCTTC
abundance: NA; v_gene: TRBV6-6; j_gene: TRBJ2-5; d_gene: NA; CDR3aa: CASRTTTGMKYF; CDR3nt: TGTGCCAGCAGAACAACTACAGGGATGAAGTACTTC
abundance: NA; v_gene: TRBV4-1; j_gene: TRBJ1-2; d_gene: NA; CDR3aa: CASSQATANYGYTF; CDR3nt: TGCGCCAGCAGCCAAGCGACAGCTAACTATGGCTACACCTTC
abundance: once; v_gene: TRBV19; j_gene: TRBJ1-4; d_gene: TRBD1; CDR3aa: CASRAGDRGYVNEKLFF; CDR3nt: TGTGCCAGTAGGGCTGGGGACAGGGGCTACGTTAATGAAAAACTGTTTTTT
abundance: once; v_gene: TRBV7-6; j_gene: TRBJ2-5; d_gene: TRBD2; CDR3aa: CASSLEGRTSGQETQYF; CDR3nt: TGTGCCAGCAGCTTAGAGGGGCGGACTAGCGGACAAGAGACCCAGTACTTC
abundance: few; v_gene: TRBV5-1; j_gene: TRBJ2-2; d_gene: TRBD2; CDR3aa: CASSRGESTGELFF; CDR3nt: TGCGCCAGCAGCCGGGGGGAGAGCACCGGGGAGCTGTTTTTT
abundance: once; v_gene: TRBV5-1; j_gene: TRBJ2-5; d_gene: TRBD1; CDR3aa: CASSYRDSRRETQYF; CDR3nt: TGCGCCAGCAGCTACCGGGACAGTCGCCGGGAGACCCAGTACTTC
abundance: NA; v_gene: TRBV30; j_gene: TRBJ1-5; d_gene: TRBD1; CDR3aa: CACTGTGNQPQHF; CDR3nt: TGTGCCTGCACCGGGACAGGTAATCAGCCCCAGCATTTT
abundance: NA; v_gene: TRBV12-3/TRBV12-4; j_gene: TRBJ2-7; d_gene: TRBD1; CDR3aa: CASSSGGIYEQYF; CDR3nt: TGTGCCAGCAGTTCAGGGGGCATTTACGAGCAGTACTTC
abundance: NA; v_gene: TRBV30; j_gene: TRBJ1-4; d_gene: NA; CDR3aa: CAGRGEKLFF; CDR3nt: TGTGCCGGCCGGGGTGAAAAACTGTTTTTT
abundance: NA; v_gene: TRBV5-1; j_gene: TRBJ2-2; d_gene: TRBD2; CDR3aa: CASSGRGSVTGELFF; CDR3nt: TGCGCCAGCAGCGGGAGGGGTTCCGTCACCGGGGAGCTGTTTTTT
abundance: NA; v_gene: TRBV5-6; j_gene: TRBJ1-3; d_gene: NA; CDR3aa: CASSSGDSDTRRNTIYF; CDR3nt: TGTGCCAGCAGCTCTGGGGACTCGGACACACGTCGAAACACCATATATTTT
abundance: NA; v_gene: TRBV6-5; j_gene: TRBJ2-7; d_gene: NA; CDR3aa: CASSYSQGSYEQYF; CDR3nt: TGTGCCAGCAGTTACTCGCAGGGCTCCTACGAGCAGTACTTC
abundance: NA; v_gene: TRBV29-1; j_gene: TRBJ1-6; d_gene: TRBD1; CDR3aa: CSVPGQGNSPLHF; CDR3nt: TGCAGCGTACCGGGACAGGGTAATTCACCCCTCCACTTT
abundance: NA; v_gene: TRBV9; j_gene: TRBJ2-1; d_gene: TRBD2; CDR3aa: CASSVRSSGNIYNEQFF; CDR3nt: TGTGCCAGCAGCGTACGGAGTAGCGGGAACATCTACAATGAGCAGTTCTTC
abundance: NA; v_gene: TRBV29-1; j_gene: TRBJ1-1; d_gene: NA; CDR3aa: CSVGLSTMNTEAFF; CDR3nt: TGCAGCGTGGGACTTTCTACTATGAACACTGAAGCTTTCTTT
abundance: NA; v_gene: TRBV10-3; j_gene: TRBJ2-3; d_gene: NA; CDR3aa: CAISESKTGGTDTQYF; CDR3nt: TGTGCCATCAGTGAGTCGAAGACAGGCGGCACAGATACGCAGTATTTT
abundance: NA; v_gene: TRBV10-3; j_gene: TRBJ2-7; d_gene: TRBD2; CDR3aa: CAISEGGTRDHEQYF; CDR3nt: TGTGCCATCAGTGAGGGCGGGACTAGGGATCACGAGCAGTACTTC
abundance: few; v_gene: TRBV12-3/TRBV12-4; j_gene: TRBJ2-7; d_gene: NA; CDR3aa: CASSDRYEQYF; CDR3nt: TGTGCCAGCAGTGACAGGTACGAGCAGTACTTC
abundance: NA; v_gene: TRBV7-2; j_gene: TRBJ1-2; d_gene: NA; CDR3aa: CASSLSPSDYGYTF; CDR3nt: TGTGCCAGCAGCTTATCCCCCAGTGACTATGGCTACACCTTC
abundance: NA; v_gene: TRBV5-1; j_gene: TRBJ2-5; d_gene: NA; CDR3aa: CASRYSRETQYF; CDR3nt: TGCGCCAGCAGGTACTCCAGGGAGACCCAGTACTTC
abundance: NA; v_gene: TRBV2; j_gene: TRBJ2-2; d_gene: NA; CDR3aa: CASTEGEVRSTGELFF; CDR3nt: TGTGCCAGCACCGAGGGAGAAGTTAGGAGCACCGGGGAGCTGTTTTTT
abundance: many; v_gene: TRBV11-2; j_gene: TRBJ2-1; d_gene: TRBD2; CDR3aa: CASSWRGGWDEQFF; CDR3nt: TGTGCCAGCAGCTGGCGCGGGGGTTGGGATGAGCAGTTCTTC
abundance: NA; v_gene: TRBV29-1; j_gene: TRBJ1-3; d_gene: NA; CDR3aa: CSVEAVHLSGNTIYF; CDR3nt: TGCAGCGTTGAGGCAGTCCATCTCTCTGGAAACACCATATATTTT
abundance: NA; v_gene: TRBV5-4; j_gene: TRBJ1-2; d_gene: TRBD1; CDR3aa: CASSLVTGGYGYTF; CDR3nt: TGTGCCAGCAGCTTGGTTACAGGGGGCTATGGCTACACCTTC
abundance: NA; v_gene: TRBV5-1; j_gene: TRBJ2-4; d_gene: TRBD1; CDR3aa: CASSLTQGLSGNGIQYF; CDR3nt: TGCGCCAGCAGTTTAACACAGGGGTTGTCGGGAAATGGCATTCAGTACTTC
abundance: NA; v_gene: TRBV6-5; j_gene: TRBJ1-2; d_gene: NA; CDR3aa: CASRLLIGGGYTF; CDR3nt: TGTGCCAGCAGACTATTGATTGGGGGGGGCTACACCTTC
abundance: NA; v_gene: TRBV5-1; j_gene: TRBJ2-5; d_gene: TRBD2; CDR3aa: CASSLGDAGGPGETQYF; CDR3nt: TGCGCCAGCAGCTTGGGTGATGCGGGAGGGCCTGGAGAGACCCAGTACTTC
abundance: NA; v_gene: TRBV7-2; j_gene: TRBJ2-7; d_gene: TRBD2; CDR3aa: CASSPSTSGGYEQYF; CDR3nt: TGTGCCAGCAGCCCCTCGACTAGCGGGGGGTACGAGCAGTACTTC
abundance: NA; v_gene: TRBV7-9; j_gene: TRBJ2-7; d_gene: NA; CDR3aa: CASSFGSSYEQYF; CDR3nt: TGTGCCAGCAGCTTTGGGAGCTCCTACGAGCAGTACTTC
abundance: NA; v_gene: TRBV4-3; j_gene: TRBJ2-1; d_gene: TRBD2; CDR3aa: CASSQPSGGGYNEQFF; CDR3nt: TGCGCCAGCAGCCAACCGAGCGGGGGGGGGTACAATGAGCAGTTCTTC
abundance: NA; v_gene: TRBV5-6; j_gene: TRBJ1-2; d_gene: NA; CDR3aa: CASSWGSGESHYGYTF; CDR3nt: TGTGCCAGCAGCTGGGGATCCGGGGAGTCACATTATGGCTACACCTTC
abundance: NA; v_gene: TRBV5-1; j_gene: TRBJ2-5; d_gene: TRBD1; CDR3aa: CASSFTGGGGETQYF; CDR3nt: TGCGCCAGCAGCTTCACAGGGGGCGGGGGAGAGACCCAGTACTTC
abundance: NA; v_gene: TRBV25-1; j_gene: TRBJ2-1; d_gene: TRBD2; CDR3aa: CASSATGTSGQFF; CDR3nt: TGTGCCAGCAGTGCAACCGGGACTAGCGGGCAGTTCTTC
abundance: NA; v_gene: TRBV6-5; j_gene: TRBJ1-1; d_gene: TRBD1; CDR3aa: CASTDRGATEAFF; CDR3nt: TGTGCCAGCACCGACAGGGGTGCCACTGAAGCTTTCTTT
abundance: NA; v_gene: TRBV19; j_gene: TRBJ1-1; d_gene: NA; CDR3aa: CASSARQLPNTEAFF; CDR3nt: TGTGCCAGTAGTGCCCGACAGTTACCGAACACTGAAGCTTTCTTT
abundance: NA; v_gene: TRBV9; j_gene: TRBJ2-1; d_gene: TRBD2; CDR3aa: CASSPPGTSGNQFF; CDR3nt: TGTGCCAGCAGCCCCCCCGGGACTAGCGGCAATCAGTTCTTC
abundance: NA; v_gene: TRBV5-4; j_gene: TRBJ2-5; d_gene: NA; CDR3aa: CASSFPLSTGIETQYF; CDR3nt: TGTGCCAGCAGCTTCCCCCTTTCTACAGGGATAGAGACCCAGTACTTC
abundance: NA; v_gene: TRBV6-2/TRBV6-3; j_gene: TRBJ1-1; d_gene: NA; CDR3aa: CASSYSGLGANTEAFF; CDR3nt: TGTGCCAGCAGTTACTCCGGCCTAGGGGCCAACACTGAAGCTTTCTTT
abundance: NA; v_gene: TRBV4-3; j_gene: TRBJ2-3; d_gene: NA; CDR3aa: CASSPRAGIRNTQYF; CDR3nt: TGCGCCAGCAGCCCCCGGGCAGGGATACGAAATACGCAGTATTTT
abundance: NA; v_gene: TRBV7-3; j_gene: TRBJ2-2; d_gene: TRBD2; CDR3aa: CASSAGTSGNTGELFF; CDR3nt: TGTGCCAGCAGCGCAGGGACTAGCGGGAACACCGGGGAGCTGTTTTTT
abundance: NA; v_gene: TRBV5-5; j_gene: TRBJ1-4; d_gene: NA; CDR3aa: CASSLAAAGKEKLFF; CDR3nt: TGTGCCAGCAGCTTGGCGGCAGCAGGCAAAGAAAAACTGTTTTTT
abundance: NA; v_gene: TRBV24-1; j_gene: TRBJ2-7; d_gene: TRBD1; CDR3aa: CATSDFGTGGTYEQYF; CDR3nt: TGTGCCACCAGTGATTTTGGGACAGGGGGCACCTACGAGCAGTACTTC